A selection of T cell receptor beta chains follows, all from one sample in a study of radiotherapy plus CTLA-4 blockade in lung cancer. TCRdb's copy holds only in-frame clones and misses some; the assay was immunoSEQ multiplex PCR. The table lists some 94,000 clones, approximately 78% of them singletons, with 20% to 30% in the top ten. The sample was peripheral blood, taken from a patient treated with radiotherapy plus ipilimumab. The source is a human donor with non-small cell lung cancer that progressed on radiotherapy plus ipilimumab. The CDR3 runs from the conserved cysteine through the conserved F or W. D genes are given only for firm matches. Clone sizes are given selectively: once, few, many, or a class where the clone is expanded.

J: TRBJ1-2; size: -; D: TRBD1; V: TRBV4-1; length: 18; CDR3: CASSQDRLGQGLNYGYTF; DNA: TGCGCCAGCAGCCAAGATCGGTTAGGACAGGGGCTGAACTATGGCTATACCTTC
J: TRBJ2-7; size: -; D: TRBD2; V: TRBV19; length: 13; CDR3: CASSTGLEYEQYF; DNA: TGTGCCAGTAGTACGGGACTAGAGTACGAGCAGTACTTC
J: TRBJ1-1; size: -; D: -; V: TRBV5-4; length: 13; CDR3: CASSQGRDTEAFF; DNA: TGTGCCAGCAGCCAGGGTCGGGACACTGAAGCTTTCTTT
J: TRBJ1-2; size: -; D: -; V: TRBV20-1; length: 11; CDR3: CSAILRYGYTF; DNA: TGCAGTGCTATCTTGCGTTATGGCTACACCTTC
J: TRBJ2-5; size: few; D: -; V: TRBV7-9; length: 12; CDR3: CASSFGGETQYF; DNA: TGTGCCAGCAGCTTTGGGGGGGAGACCCAGTACTTC
J: TRBJ2-4; size: -; D: TRBD1; V: TRBV30; length: 15; CDR3: CAWTTGAVAKNIQYF; DNA: TGTGCCTGGACGACAGGGGCCGTAGCCAAAAACATTCAGTACTTC
J: TRBJ1-2; size: -; D: TRBD1; V: TRBV28; length: 16; CDR3: CASSDPGQRRLGGYTF; DNA: TGTGCCAGCAGTGACCCGGGACAGCGTAGGCTGGGGGGCTACACCTTC
J: TRBJ1-2; size: -; D: TRBD1; V: TRBV28; length: 14; CDR3: CASSLSGDSYGYTF; DNA: TGTGCCAGCAGTTTATCCGGGGACAGCTATGGCTACACCTTC
J: TRBJ2-2; size: -; D: TRBD1; V: TRBV27; length: 15; CDR3: CASSVDRANTGELFF; DNA: TGTGCCAGCAGCGTCGACAGGGCGAACACCGGGGAGCTGTTTTTT
J: TRBJ2-3; size: -; D: -; V: TRBV6-1; length: 14; CDR3: CAIRGDWGTDTQYF; DNA: TGTGCCATCAGGGGAGACTGGGGCACAGATACGCAGTATTTT
J: TRBJ1-3; size: -; D: TRBD1; V: TRBV28; length: 14; CDR3: CASSGQVSGNTIYF; DNA: TGTGCCAGCAGTGGACAGGTCTCTGGAAACACCATATATTTT
J: TRBJ2-1; size: -; D: -; V: TRBV30; length: 14; CDR3: CAWSSGVSYNEQFF; DNA: TGTGCCTGGAGTTCGGGAGTCTCCTACAATGAGCAGTTCTTC
J: TRBJ2-7; size: -; D: -; V: TRBV4-1; length: 14; CDR3: CASSQENRGIEQYF; DNA: TGCGCCAGCAGCCAAGAAAATCGGGGAATCGAGCAGTACTTC
J: TRBJ2-2; size: -; D: -; V: TRBV19; length: 14; CDR3: CASSIGIGTGELFF; DNA: TGTGCCAGTAGTATAGGGATCGGCACCGGGGAGCTGTTTTTT
J: TRBJ1-1; size: -; D: -; V: TRBV19; length: 14; CDR3: CASFPGPVFTEAFF; DNA: TGTGCCAGTTTTCCGGGGCCGGTGTTCACTGAAGCTTTCTTT
J: TRBJ2-7; size: -; D: -; V: TRBV6-1; length: 10; CDR3: CAISRGEQYF; DNA: TGTGCCATCTCCCGGGGCGAGCAGTACTTC
J: TRBJ2-1; size: -; D: -; V: TRBV18; length: 12; CDR3: CASSPALNEQFF; DNA: TGTGCCAGCTCACCAGCTCTCAATGAGCAGTTCTTC
J: TRBJ1-5; size: once; D: -; V: TRBV2; length: 11; CDR3: CASSEVSPQHF; DNA: TGTGCCAGCAGTGAAGTTTCGCCCCAGCATTTT
J: TRBJ1-5; size: -; D: -; V: TRBV27; length: 15; CDR3: CASSSGGNGNQPQHF; DNA: TGTGCCAGCAGTTCTGGAGGGAATGGCAATCAGCCCCAGCATTTT
J: TRBJ1-4; size: -; D: TRBD1; V: TRBV5-6; length: 17; CDR3: CASSPPDRGANNEKLFF; DNA: TGTGCCAGCAGCCCACCGGACAGGGGGGCCAATAATGAAAAACTGTTTTTT
J: TRBJ2-1; size: few; D: -; V: TRBV15; length: 12; CDR3: CATSRGVGWEFF; DNA: TGTGCCACCAGCAGAGGTGTCGGATGGGAGTTCTTC
J: TRBJ1-1; size: -; D: -; V: TRBV19; length: 12; CDR3: CASSRAATGAFF; DNA: TGTGCCAGTAGTAGGGCAGCTACTGGAGCTTTCTTT
J: TRBJ2-1; size: -; D: -; V: TRBV12-2; length: 16; CDR3: CASRLARSFSYNEQFF; DNA: TGTGCAAGTCGCTTAGCGCGTAGCTTCTCCTACAATGAGCAGTTCTTC
J: TRBJ2-7; size: -; D: TRBD2; V: TRBV6-1; length: 14; CDR3: CASKTSGRIGEQYF; DNA: TGTGCCAGCAAGACTAGCGGGAGAATTGGCGAGCAGTACTTC
J: TRBJ1-5; size: -; D: -; V: TRBV2; length: 14; CDR3: CASSEGTSNQPQHF; DNA: TGTGCCAGCAGTGAGGGGACTAGCAATCAGCCCCAGCATTTT
J: TRBJ1-1; size: -; D: -; V: TRBV15; length: 15; CDR3: CATSRDRGAGTEAFF; DNA: TGTGCCACCAGCAGAGATCGAGGGGCGGGCACTGAAGCTTTCTTT
J: TRBJ1-5; size: -; D: -; V: TRBV28; length: 11; CDR3: CASRRDQPQHF; DNA: TGTGCCAGCAGACGGGATCAGCCCCAGCATTTT
J: TRBJ1-5; size: -; D: TRBD1; V: TRBV28; length: 14; CDR3: CASTRTGGNQPQHF; DNA: TGTGCCAGCACCAGAACAGGGGGCAACCAGCCCCAGCATTTT
J: TRBJ2-7; size: -; D: -; V: TRBV7-9; length: 12; CDR3: CASSLGSYEQYF; DNA: TGTGCCAGCAGCTTGGGGTCCTACGAGCAGTACTTC